The 32 T cell receptor beta chains below were found in one sample sequenced in a study of T-cell memory formation after mild COVID-19 (dated by TCRdb to the early 2020s). The library was built by means of 5' RACE. Sequenced using an Illumina NovaSeq 6000. TCRdb passed the public sequencing reads through fastp at Q25 and MiXCR, retaining productive beta sequences. All rows with the same CDR3 protein become a single entry with the most common DNA and genes. The sample profile shows 410,000 or so distinct CDR3 sequences; more than 20% of them were found once. The ten largest clones take up approximately 14% of the sample. Sequencing used PBMCs or a T cell subset sorted from them (not recorded which). The receptors here all came from an adult woman who had mild COVID-19 (a few samples of this study predate the infection). The sample titles of this study are shuffled in the database, so cell type and time point are left out; the donor was told from shared clones.

The V gene is TRBV9, the J gene TRBJ2-1; D may be TRBD2 (8 bases). This CDR3 region has 16 residues. CDR1 is SGDLS, CDR2 YYNGEE, per germline. Trimming shortened V by 3 bases and J by 9 bases, and 22 bases separated the two germline ends. CDR3 residues: CASSALDRARGGEQFF. The CDR3 DNA reads as TGTGCCAGCAGCGCACTAGACAGGGCTCGGGGGGGTGAGCAGTTCTTC.

This clonotype came up a few times. The rearrangement links TRBV12-3 or TRBV12-4 to TRBJ1-1; D is unclear. V dropped 1 base and J dropped 4 bases, with 10 bases sitting between them. CDR3 length: 14 amino acids. CDR3 in DNA: TGTGCCAGCAGTTTAGTTTCCGACGGCACTGAAGCTTTCTTT. This encodes CASSLVSDGTEAFF.

The chain has TRBV12-3 or TRBV12-4 and TRBJ2-1; D unclear. The CDR3 is made up of 11 amino acids. Trimming removed 8 bases at V and 5 bases at J, with 7 bases between. The CDR3 DNA follows: TGTGCCAGCTTCGCTGACAATGAGCAGTTCTTC. Amino acids: CASFADNEQFF.

V gene TRBV9 combines with J gene TRBJ2-3; no definite D call. V was cut by 0 bases and J by 5 bases, with 7 bases left in between. Germline CDR1 and CDR2: SGDLS and YYNGEE. The CDR3 has 13 residues. CDR3 coding DNA: TGTGCCAGCAGCGTAGGACTTCTAGATACGCAGTATTTT. This gives the protein CASSVGLLDTQYF.

In this sample, this clonotype turned up a few times. The chain joins TRBV5-1 to TRBJ2-7, with D unresolved. Trimming left V 7 bases short and J 0 bases short, with 23 bases between. The length of the CDR3 is 17 residues. Per germline, CDR1 SGHRS and CDR2 YFSETQ. Written as DNA, the CDR3 is TGCGCCAGCTCCCGACTCCCCATCCCCACCCTCTCCTACGAGCAGTACTTC. As protein: CASSRLPIPTLSYEQYF.

This clonotype was counted between two and nine times. This chain links TRBV5-1 with TRBJ1-1; 11 bases are shared with TRBD1. The length of the CDR3 is 16 residues. Trimming at V came to 5 bases and at J to 4 bases, leaving 10 bases not matched to a gene. Looked up from germline, CDR1 is SGHRS and CDR2 is YFSETQ. For the CDR3, the DNA is TGCGCCAGCAGACATGGACAGGGGGCTTCGGGCACTGAAGCTTTCTTT. It encodes CASRHGQGASGTEAFF.

The chain carries TRBV29-1 and TRBJ1-2; 7 bases map to TRBD1. The germline V gene encodes CDR1 SQVTM and CDR2 ANQGSEA. The CDR3 runs 13 residues. Trimming removed 6 bases from V and 3 bases from J; junction bases left unmatched: 7. Written as DNA, the CDR3 is TGCAGCGTGCTAACAGGGGAGGACTATGGCTACACCTTC. Its protein product is CSVLTGEDYGYTF.

This chain joins TRBV7-2 and TRBJ2-6; TRBD1 matches 9 bases. Germline lookup yields CDR1 SGHTA and CDR2 FQGNSA. The CDR3 has 20 residues. The trim removed 0 bases at V and 0 bases at J, leaving 9 bases unmatched. In nucleotides, the CDR3 is TGTGCCAGCAGCTTAGCGTGGTCGGGACAGGGACTCTCTGGGGCCAACGTCCTGACTTTC. This codes for CASSLAWSGQGLSGANVLTF. The full variable domain, its missing parts supplied by reference TRBV7-2 and TRBJ2-6, is GAGVSQSPSNKVTEKGKDVELRCDPISGHTALYWYRQSLGQGLEFLIYFQGNSAPDKSGLPSDRFSAERTGGSVSTLTIQRTQQEDSAVYLCASSLAWSGQGLSGANVLTFGAGSRLTVL.

The rearrangement uses TRBV6-5 and TRBJ2-7; possible D gene TRBD1, 6 bases. V was clipped by 1 base and J by 2 bases, with 15 bases between them. The CDR3 runs to 16 residues. Per the germline V gene, CDR1 is MNHEY and CDR2 is SVGAGI. The CDR3 DNA reads TGTGCCAGCAGTTACTGGCCACAGGGTCCCACCTACGAGCAGTACTTC. This sequence encodes CASSYWPQGPTYEQYF.

This clonotype was observed a handful of times. This sequence joins TRBV5-1 and TRBJ1-3; TRBD1 agrees at 11 bases. The CDR3 loop spans 16 amino acids. In germline, CDR1 is SGHRS, CDR2 YFSETQ. The V gene end was trimmed by 4 bases and the J gene end by 3 bases; junction bases not matched to a gene: 6. In DNA form, the CDR3 reads TGCGCCAGCAGCGGCGGGACAGGGGGTTTTGGAAACACCATATATTTT. It translates to CASSGGTGGFGNTIYF.

This clonotype was picked up a small number of times. The chain carries TRBV7-2 and TRBJ1-2; D might be TRBD1 (5 bases). The germline V gene encodes CDR1 SGHTA and CDR2 FQGNSA. V was trimmed by 5 bases and J by 2 bases, leaving 15 bases between them. The CDR3 is 15 amino acids. The CDR3 sequence: CASSQLQAVNYGYTF. The DNA for the CDR3 is TGTGCCAGCAGCCAGTTACAGGCAGTAAACTATGGCTACACCTTC. The whole variable domain, remainder taken from reference TRBV7-2 and TRBJ1-2, is GAGVSQSPSNKVTEKGKDVELRCDPISGHTALYWYRQSLGQGLEFLIYFQGNSAPDKSGLPSDRFSAERTGGSVSTLTIQRTQQEDSAVYLCASSQLQAVNYGYTFGSGTRLTVV.

The rearrangement uses TRBV19 and TRBJ2-7, with 7 bases matching TRBD2. The CDR3 consists of 11 residues. V shed 9 bases, J shed 3 bases, and the junction held 2 bases outside the gene matches. Germline assignment: CDR1 LNHDA and CDR2 SQIVND (reference sequence). The chain's CDR3 is CASGGIYEQYF. Written as DNA, the CDR3 is TGTGCCAGCGGGGGGATCTACGAGCAGTACTTC.

The CDR3 coding sequence is TGTGCCAGCAACGCGAACACCGGGGAGCTGTTTTTT. Its protein product is CASNANTGELFF. The rearrangement uses TRBV6-2 or TRBV6-3 and TRBJ2-2; D remains ambiguous. The length of the CDR3 is 12 residues. In germline, CDR1 is MNHEY, CDR2 SVGEGT. Deletions cut 7 bases from V and 0 bases from J, with 3 bases between.

The rearrangement uses TRBV15 and TRBJ1-5; D gene ambiguous. CDR3 length equals 14 residues. The germline V gene has CDR1 LNHNV and CDR2 YYDKDF (reference sequence). The V and J ends lost 0 bases and 6 bases respectively, with 9 bases between them. The DNA for the CDR3 is TGTGCCACCAGCAGAGATTCCGAGGCTCAGCCCCAGCATTTT. Translation: CATSRDSEAQPQHF. Full variable domain (missing parts from reference TRBV15 and TRBJ1-5): DAMVIQNPRYQVTQFGKPVTLSCSQTLNHNVMYWYQQKSSQAPKLLFHYYDKDFNNEADTPDNFQSRRPNTSFCFLDIRSPGLGDTAMYLCATSRDSEAQPQHFGDGTRLSIL.

This clonotype was seen only a few times. The genes are TRBV25-1 and TRBJ2-5; either TRBD1 or TRBD2 may fit D (5 bases each). The germline V gene has CDR1 MGHDK and CDR2 SYGVNS. Trimming shortened V by 5 bases and J by 5 bases, and 15 bases separated the two germline ends. The CDR3 totals 14 residues. CDR3 nucleotides: TGTGCCAGCAGTATCCCGGGGCCAGGGGAGACCCAGTACTTC. Protein product: CASSIPGPGETQYF.

The rearrangement joins TRBV20-1 to TRBJ2-5; 9 nucleotides match TRBD2. Per germline, CDR1 DFQATT and CDR2 SNEGSKA (reference sequence). The CDR3 is 15 residues long. V shed 3 bases and J 2 bases; nucleotides not matched to a gene: 7. CDR3 in amino acids: CSARRASGNQETQYF. The CDR3, as DNA: TGCAGTGCTAGGAGGGCTAGCGGGAATCAAGAGACCCAGTACTTC.

This clonotype was counted between two and nine times. The CDR3 spells CASSLAVTGTYRNEQFF. In DNA, the CDR3 is TGTGCCAGCAGCTTAGCCGTAACAGGGACCTACCGCAATGAGCAGTTCTTC. The chain joins TRBV11-2 to TRBJ2-1; D is perhaps TRBD1 (6 bases). CDR1 SGHAT and CDR2 FQNNGV come from the germline V gene. The CDR3 loop spans 17 amino acids. V was cut by 1 base and J by 6 bases, with 19 bases left in between.

The chain links TRBV29-1 to TRBJ2-5; 11 bases map to TRBD1. Germline-derived CDR1 and CDR2 are SQVTM and ANQGSEA. The CDR3 runs to 16 residues. V gave up 3 bases and J gave up 5 bases; unmatched junction bases: 11. The CDR3, as DNA: TGCAGCGTTGAGAAGAGGACAGGGGGCGTCGGGGAGACCCAGTACTTC. Its translation is CSVEKRTGGVGETQYF.

The chain carries TRBV10-3 and TRBJ1-5; the D gene is possibly TRBD1 (6 bases). Germline V gives CDR1 ENHRY, CDR2 SYGVKD. Trimming removed 4 bases at V and 5 bases at J, with 9 bases between. The CDR3 runs to 13 residues. In nucleotides, the CDR3 is TGTGCCATCAGTGGGACAGCCGATCAGCCCCAGCATTTT. It yields the protein CAISGTADQPQHF.

At least ten counts were recorded for this clonotype. The chain has TRBV4-3 and TRBJ2-1; D is ambiguous. Germline V gives CDR1 LGHNA, CDR2 YSLEER. The V and J ends lost 0 bases and 0 bases respectively, with 12 bases between them. The CDR3 covers 17 residues. This CDR3 is CASSQDASKSSYNEQFF. The CDR3 DNA follows: TGCGCCAGCAGCCAAGACGCCTCCAAGAGCTCCTACAATGAGCAGTTCTTC.

V and J are TRBV6-6 and TRBJ1-5; no clear D gene. Germline V gives CDR1 MNHNY, CDR2 SVGAGI (reference sequence). V lost 6 bases and J lost 8, with 14 bases in between. The CDR3 consists of 13 residues. This CDR3 reads CASRDTTFEPQHF. The CDR3 DNA reads TGTGCCAGCAGGGATACCACCTTCGAGCCCCAGCATTTT.

This clonotype has more than one count but fewer than ten. The CDR3 reads CASSYSLLGDGYTF. Written as DNA, the CDR3 is TGTGCCAGCAGTTACTCGTTGCTCGGGGATGGCTACACCTTC. The J gene is TRBJ1-2, the V gene TRBV6-2 or TRBV6-3; D is unclear. V lost 0 bases, J lost 6 bases, and 11 bases lay in between. The CDR3 spans 14 residues. CDR1 and CDR2 from the germline V gene are MNHEY and SVGEGT.

The rearrangement uses TRBV29-1 and TRBJ1-2, with D unresolved. V gave up 4 bases and J gave up 1 base, with 13 bases separating them. Germline CDR1 SQVTM, CDR2 ANQGSEA. This CDR3 has 14 residues. CDR3: CSVVVRGGNYGYTF. The CDR3, as DNA: TGCAGCGTTGTGGTACGGGGAGGTAACTATGGCTACACCTTC.

V and J are TRBV4-2 and TRBJ1-1; no clear D gene. Germline V CDR1 and CDR2: LGHNA, YNFKEQ. Trimming stripped 0 bases from V and 5 bases from J, with 16 bases between. This CDR3 is built from 16 residues. The CDR3 DNA sequence: TGTGCCAGCAGCCAAGATGCGGGAGGGCTGGGGACTGAAGCTTTCTTT. The encoded protein is CASSQDAGGLGTEAFF.

V and J are TRBV20-1 and TRBJ2-7, with D unresolved. The V and J ends lost 3 bases and 0 bases respectively, with 6 bases between them. The germline V gene has CDR1 DFQATT and CDR2 SNEGSKA (reference sequence). The CDR3 extends over 12 amino acids. The CDR3 loop is CSASYSSYEQYF. The CDR3, as DNA: TGCAGTGCTAGTTACAGCTCCTACGAGCAGTACTTC.

V gene TRBV6-5 combines with J gene TRBJ2-3; 9 bases fit TRBD2. CDR3 length: 14 residues. Losses at the gene ends were 8 bases for V and 4 bases for J; bases not matched to a gene: 7. CDR1 is MNHEY, CDR2 SVGAGI, per germline. CDR3 in amino acids: CASSPGLASDTQYF. The DNA of the CDR3 is TGTGCCAGCTCTCCGGGACTAGCTTCAGATACGCAGTATTTT.

This chain uses TRBV14 with TRBJ2-5, with D unclear. The germline V gene has CDR1 SGHDN and CDR2 FVKESK. The CDR3 length is 13 residues. Trimming left V 0 bases short and J 5 bases short, with 7 bases between. The CDR3 reads CASSQEGLETQYF. The CDR3 nucleotides are TGTGCCAGCAGCCAAGAAGGCTTGGAGACCCAGTACTTC.

The rearrangement joins TRBV12-3 or TRBV12-4 to TRBJ1-3; no reliable D call. The CDR3 runs 12 residues. Trimming removed 3 bases from V and 4 bases from J, with 4 bases in between. The CDR3 DNA sequence: TGTGCCAGCAGTTTCCCAGGAAACACCATATATTTT. Its translation: CASSFPGNTIYF.

The V and J genes are TRBV9 and TRBJ2-7; 9 bases match TRBD1. The CDR3 consists of 16 residues. From germline, CDR1 is SGDLS and CDR2 YYNGEE. The V segment lost 6 bases and the J segment 8 bases; nucleotides outside the gene matches: 18. In DNA form, the CDR3 reads TGTGCCAGCACCAGTAACCCCGGGACAGGGATCTTCAAGCAGTACTTC. Translating it yields CASTSNPGTGIFKQYF.

The V gene is TRBV20-1, the J gene TRBJ2-7; D is ambiguous. V was clipped by 4 bases and J by 4 bases, with 8 bases between them. The CDR3 is made up of 11 amino acids. CDR1 and CDR2 from the germline V gene are DFQATT and SNEGSKA (reference sequence). The CDR3, as DNA: TGCAGTGCTAAGGTGGGGTACGAGCAGTACTTC. It is translated as CSAKVGYEQYF.

In this sample, this clonotype turned up a few times. The chain employs TRBV7-9 and TRBJ2-3; tentative D call: TRBD2 (5 bases). From germline, CDR1 is SEHNR and CDR2 FQNEAQ (reference sequence). The CDR3 sequence is 17 residues long. V lost 5 bases and J lost 6, with 24 bases in between. CDR3 bases: TGTGCCAGCAGCCCGAAGGCGGTAGCGAGCCTCGTGGATACGCAGTATTTT. Its translation: CASSPKAVASLVDTQYF.

This clonotype was counted a few times. The CDR3 nucleotides read TGTGCCAGCAGCCCCACCGGGGTGACCTACAATGAGCAGTTCTTC. Translation: CASSPTGVTYNEQFF. The chain is built from TRBV3-1 and TRBJ2-1; tentatively, D is TRBD2 (5 bases). Trimming removed 4 bases at V and 2 bases at J, with 12 bases between. The V gene's germline CDR1 is LGHDT and CDR2 YNNKEL (reference sequence). CDR3 length: 15 residues.